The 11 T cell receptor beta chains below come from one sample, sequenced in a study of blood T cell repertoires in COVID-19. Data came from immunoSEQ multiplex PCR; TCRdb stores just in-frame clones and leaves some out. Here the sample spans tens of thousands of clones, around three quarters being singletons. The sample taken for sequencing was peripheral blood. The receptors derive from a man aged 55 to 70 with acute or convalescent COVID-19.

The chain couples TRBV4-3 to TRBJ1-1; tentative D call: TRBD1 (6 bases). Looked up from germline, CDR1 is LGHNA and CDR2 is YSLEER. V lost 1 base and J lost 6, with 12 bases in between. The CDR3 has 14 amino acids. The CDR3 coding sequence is TGCGCCAGCAGCCAAGCGGGCAGGGGAGCTGAAGCTTTCTTT. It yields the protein CASSQAGRGAEAFF.

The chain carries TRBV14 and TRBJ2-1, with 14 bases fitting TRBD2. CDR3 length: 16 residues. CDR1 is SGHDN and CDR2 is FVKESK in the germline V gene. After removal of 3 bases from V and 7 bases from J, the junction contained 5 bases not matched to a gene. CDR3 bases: TGTGCCAGCAGCCATCCCGGGACTAGCGGGGGTAATGAGCAGTTCTTC. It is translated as CASSHPGTSGGNEQFF.

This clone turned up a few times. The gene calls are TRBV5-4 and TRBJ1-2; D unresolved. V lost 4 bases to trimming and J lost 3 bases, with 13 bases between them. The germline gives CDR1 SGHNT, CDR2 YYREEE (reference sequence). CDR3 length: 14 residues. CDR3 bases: TGTGCCAGCAGCATCCTCGGTCAGGACTATGGCTACACCTTC. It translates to CASSILGQDYGYTF. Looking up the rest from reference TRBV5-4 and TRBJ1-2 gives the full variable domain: ETGVTQSPTHLIKTRGQQVTLRCSSQSGHNTVSWYQQALGQGPQFIFQYYREEENGRGNFPPRFSGLQFPNYSSELNVNALELDDSALYLCASSILGQDYGYTFGSGTRLTVV.

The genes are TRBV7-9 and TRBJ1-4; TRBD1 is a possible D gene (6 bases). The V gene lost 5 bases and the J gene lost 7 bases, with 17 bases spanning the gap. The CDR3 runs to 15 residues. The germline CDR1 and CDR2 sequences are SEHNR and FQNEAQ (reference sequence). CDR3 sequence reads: CASSPSQGTGEKLFF. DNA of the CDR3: TGTGCCAGCAGCCCGTCACAGGGTACGGGTGAAAAACTGTTTTTT.

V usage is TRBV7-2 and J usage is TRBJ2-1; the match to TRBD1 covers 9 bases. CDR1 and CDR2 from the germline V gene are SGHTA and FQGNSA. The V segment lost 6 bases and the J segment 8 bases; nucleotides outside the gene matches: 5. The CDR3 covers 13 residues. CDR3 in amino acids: CASSWDREYEQFF. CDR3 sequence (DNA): TGTGCCAGCAGTTGGGACAGGGAATATGAGCAGTTCTTC.

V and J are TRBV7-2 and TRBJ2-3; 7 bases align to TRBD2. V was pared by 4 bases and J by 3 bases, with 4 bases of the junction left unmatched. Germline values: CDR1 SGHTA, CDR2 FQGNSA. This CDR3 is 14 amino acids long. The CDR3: CASSSFGGTDTQYF. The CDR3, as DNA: TGTGCCAGCAGCTCCTTCGGGGGGACAGATACGCAGTATTTT.

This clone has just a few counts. The DNA of the CDR3 is TGTGCCAGCAGCCGGGGAGGGGCCCAAGATACGCAGTATTTT. This gives the protein CASSRGGAQDTQYF. V usage is TRBV6-4 and J usage is TRBJ2-3, with 7 bases that match TRBD2. This CDR3 spans 14 amino acids. V gave up 6 bases and J gave up 5 bases; unmatched junction bases: 8. CDR1 and CDR2 (germline): MRHNA, SNTAGT.

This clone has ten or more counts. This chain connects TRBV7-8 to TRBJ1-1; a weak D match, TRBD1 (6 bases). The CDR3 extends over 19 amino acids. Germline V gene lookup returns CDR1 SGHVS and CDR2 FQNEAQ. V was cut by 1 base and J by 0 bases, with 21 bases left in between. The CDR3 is CASSLEGGFDRGMNTEAFF. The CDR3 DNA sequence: TGTGCCAGCAGCTTAGAAGGGGGATTCGACAGAGGGATGAACACTGAAGCTTTCTTT.

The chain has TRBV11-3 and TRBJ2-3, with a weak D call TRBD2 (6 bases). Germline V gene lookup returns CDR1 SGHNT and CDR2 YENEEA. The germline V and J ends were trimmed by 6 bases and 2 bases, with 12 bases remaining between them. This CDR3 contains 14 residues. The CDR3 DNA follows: TGTGCCAGCAGTTTGGGAGGCTACACAGATACGCAGTATTTT. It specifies CASSLGGYTDTQYF. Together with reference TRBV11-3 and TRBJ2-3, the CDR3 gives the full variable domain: EAGVVQSPRYKIIEKKQPVAFWCNPISGHNTLYWYLQNLGQGPELLIRYENEEAVDDSQLPKDRFSAERLKGVDSTLKIQPAELGDSAVYLCASSLGGYTDTQYFGPGTRLTVL.

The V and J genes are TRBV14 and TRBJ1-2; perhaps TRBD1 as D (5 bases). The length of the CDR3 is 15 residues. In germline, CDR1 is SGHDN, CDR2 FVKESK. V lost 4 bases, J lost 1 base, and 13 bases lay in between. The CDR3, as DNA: TGTGCCAGCAGCCCTCAAGCGGGGGGTAACTATGGCTACACCTTC. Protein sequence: CASSPQAGGNYGYTF.

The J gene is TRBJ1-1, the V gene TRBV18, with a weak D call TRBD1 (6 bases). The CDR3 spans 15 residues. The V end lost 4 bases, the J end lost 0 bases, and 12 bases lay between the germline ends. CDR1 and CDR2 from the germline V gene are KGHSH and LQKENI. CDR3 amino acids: CASSLTGQLNTEAFF. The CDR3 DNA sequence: TGTGCCAGCTCACTCACCGGACAGTTGAACACTGAAGCTTTCTTT.